Each of the 3 T cell receptor beta chains below was sequenced from the same sample in a study. TCRdb reprocessed the RT-PCR reads via MiXCR and lists one record per CDR3 protein. The sample has more than 550,000 distinct CDR3 sequences; 12% to 15% are singletons. Sample: memory CD4+ T cells from blood. These receptor sequences come from a female donor in good health, serving as a healthy control.

This clonotype was recorded a few times. CDR3 amino acids: CASSPGPGDIQYF. For the CDR3, the DNA is TGTGCCAGCAGCCCCGGCCCGGGGGACATTCAGTACTTC. The gene calls are TRBV7-2 and TRBJ2-4; TRBD2 is a possible D gene (6 bases). Trimming removed 5 bases at V and 8 bases at J, with 13 bases between. The germline CDR1 and CDR2 sequences are SGHTA and FQGNSA. The CDR3 is 13 amino acids.

This clonotype turned up a few times. The chain uses TRBV2 and TRBJ2-7; 11 positions agree with TRBD1. The germline V gene has CDR1 SNHLY and CDR2 FYNNEI. The CDR3 loop spans 13 amino acids. Germline trimming cut 5 bases from V and 6 bases from J; bases unmatched to any gene: 3. CDR3 sequence: CASSWDRGAEQYF. As DNA, the CDR3 is TGTGCCAGCAGTTGGGACAGGGGGGCCGAGCAGTACTTC.

This clonotype has just a few counts. The chain has TRBV9 and TRBJ2-2; D gene uncertain. V was clipped by 4 bases and J by 0 bases, with 13 bases between them. This CDR3 has 16 amino acids. CDR1 SGDLS and CDR2 YYNGEE come from the germline V gene. The CDR3: CASSPPRRTNTGELFF. DNA for the CDR3: TGTGCCAGCAGCCCCCCCAGGCGGACGAACACCGGGGAGCTGTTTTTT.